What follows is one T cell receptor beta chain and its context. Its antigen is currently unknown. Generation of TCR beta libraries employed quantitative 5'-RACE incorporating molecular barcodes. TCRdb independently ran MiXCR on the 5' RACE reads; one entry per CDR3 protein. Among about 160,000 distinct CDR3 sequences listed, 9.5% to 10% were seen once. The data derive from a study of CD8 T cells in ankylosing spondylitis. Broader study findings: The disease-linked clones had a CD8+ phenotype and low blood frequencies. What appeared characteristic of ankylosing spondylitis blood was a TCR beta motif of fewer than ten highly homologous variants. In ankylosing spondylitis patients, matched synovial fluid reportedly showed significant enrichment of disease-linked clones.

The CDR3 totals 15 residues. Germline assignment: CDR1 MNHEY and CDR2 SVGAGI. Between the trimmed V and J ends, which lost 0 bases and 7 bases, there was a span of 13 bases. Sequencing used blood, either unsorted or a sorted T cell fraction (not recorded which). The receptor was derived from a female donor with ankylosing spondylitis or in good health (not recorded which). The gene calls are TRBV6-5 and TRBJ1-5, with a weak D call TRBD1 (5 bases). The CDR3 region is CASSYSMGDLQPQHF. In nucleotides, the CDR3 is TGTGCCAGCAGTTACTCGATGGGGGATCTCCAGCCCCAGCATTTT.